This paragraph covers one TCR beta chain sequence. The repertoire was sequenced with immunoSEQ multiplex PCR; TCRdb's copy has only in-frame clones and lacks some. The sample lists over 1,500 clones; 55% to 75% were seen once. The entry originates in a study of T cells in tumors after PD-1 blockade. This CDR3 contains 14 residues. Per the germline V gene, CDR1 is SNHLY and CDR2 is FYNNEI. Trimming shortened V by 1 base and J by 0 bases, and 6 bases separated the two germline ends. The receptor's source is a human donor with basal cell carcinoma. The rearrangement links TRBV2 to TRBJ1-2, with no clear D. The sequencing used tumor tissue, collected before anti-PD-1 treatment. CDR3: CASSEEGTNYGYTF. The CDR3 DNA sequence: TGTGCCAGCAGTGAAGAAGGGACTAACTATGGCTACACCTTC.